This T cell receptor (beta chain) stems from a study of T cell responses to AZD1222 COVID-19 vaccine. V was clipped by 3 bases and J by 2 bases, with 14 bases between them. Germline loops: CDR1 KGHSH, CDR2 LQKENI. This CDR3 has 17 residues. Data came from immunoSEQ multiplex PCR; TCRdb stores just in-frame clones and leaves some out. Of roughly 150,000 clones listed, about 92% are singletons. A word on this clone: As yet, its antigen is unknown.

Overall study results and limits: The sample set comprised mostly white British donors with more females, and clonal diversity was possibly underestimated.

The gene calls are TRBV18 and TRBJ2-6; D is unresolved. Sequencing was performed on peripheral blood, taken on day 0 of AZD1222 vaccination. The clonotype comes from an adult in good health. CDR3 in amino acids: CASSPRQARTGANVLTF. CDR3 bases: TGTGCCAGCTCACCCAGGCAGGCCCGCACTGGGGCCAACGTCCTGACTTTC.